These 24 T cell receptor beta chains were sequenced from one sample in a study of cytomegalovirus exposure and HLA in healthy donors. Primers: 60 Vbeta forward and 13 Jbeta reverse. Assay used: immunoSEQ multiplex PCR; TCRdb lists only in-frame clones, some missing. In the table there are some 90,000 clones, around three quarters of which are singletons. Sequencing was carried out using PBMCs. Receptors originate from a man aged 25 to 40 in good health and CMV-seropositive.

The V gene is TRBV5-5, the J gene TRBJ2-7, with 13 positions matching TRBD2. Germline assignment: CDR1 SGHKS and CDR2 YYEKEE (reference sequence). The length of the CDR3 is 16 residues. V gave up 0 bases and J gave up 4 bases; unmatched junction bases: 4. CDR3 loop: CASSLGLAGGLYEQYF. The DNA for the CDR3 is TGTGCCAGCAGCTTGGGACTAGCGGGAGGACTATACGAGCAGTACTTC.

The chain recombines TRBV18 with TRBJ1-4; D uncertain. Germline loops: CDR1 KGHSH, CDR2 LQKENI. V was clipped by 3 bases and J by 2 bases, with 10 bases between them. The CDR3 is made up of 15 amino acids. The CDR3 nucleotides are TGTGCCAGCTCACCCCAGTGGCGGACTAATGAAAAACTGTTTTTT. Translation gives CASSPQWRTNEKLFF. The variable domain in full, completed from reference TRBV18 and TRBJ1-4, reads NAGVMQNPRHLVRRRGQEARLRCSPMKGHSHVYWYRQLPEEGLKFMVYLQKENIIDESGMPKERFSAEFPKEGPSILRIQQVVRGDSAAYFCASSPQWRTNEKLFFGSGTQLSVL.

The chain joins TRBV20-1 to TRBJ2-5; D remains unclear. The germline V and J ends were trimmed by 4 bases and 5 bases, with 8 bases remaining between them. Germline CDR1 DFQATT, CDR2 SNEGSKA (reference sequence). The length of the CDR3 is 11 residues. CDR3 sequence reads: CSAKIGETQYF. CDR3 in DNA: TGCAGTGCTAAGATCGGGGAGACCCAGTACTTC.

CDR3 amino acids: CASSSSGLGEQYV. CDR3 in DNA: TGTGCCAGCAGCTCCTCAGGGTTGGGCGAGCAGTACGTC. The chain carries TRBV5-4 and TRBJ2-7; D possibly corresponds to TRBD1 (5 bases). CDR3 length: 13 amino acids. V was cut by 3 bases and J by 6 bases, with 13 bases left in between. CDR1 and CDR2 (germline): SGHNT, YYREEE (reference sequence).

This clone appeared many times. The chain uses TRBV5-1 and TRBJ2-3; possible D gene TRBD2, 5 bases. Deletions cut 4 bases from V and 2 bases from J, with 8 bases between. Germline CDR1 SGHRS, CDR2 YFSETQ. This CDR3 comprises 13 residues. The CDR3 coding sequence is TGCGCCAGCAGCGACGGGATCACAGATACGCAGTATTTT. It translates to CASSDGITDTQYF.

The V and J genes are TRBV4-3 and TRBJ2-7, with 10 bases identical to TRBD1. The V gene end was trimmed by 4 bases and the J gene end by 6 bases; junction bases not matched to a gene: 3. The CDR3 spans 13 residues. Germline values: CDR1 LGHNA, CDR2 YSLEER. The CDR3 DNA reads TGCGCCAGCAGCCTGGGACAGGGGAGCGAGCAGTACTTC. Protein: CASSLGQGSEQYF.

This clone was detected only once. This sequence joins TRBV5-6 and TRBJ2-2; 8 bases match TRBD1. The CDR3 contains 16 residues. J lost 4 bases, V lost 0 bases, and 5 bases had no gene match. The germline CDR1 and CDR2 sequences are SGHDT and YYEEEE. CDR3 DNA sequence: TGTGCCAGCAGCTTGGGGACAGGGAGAGTCACCGGGGAGCTGTTTTTT. Translation gives CASSLGTGRVTGELFF.

This chain connects TRBV27 to TRBJ2-1, with a possible D match to TRBD1 (5 bases). Germline values: CDR1 MNHEY, CDR2 SMNVEV (reference sequence). The length of the CDR3 is 14 residues. V was clipped by 6 bases and J by 7 bases, with 16 bases between them. CDR3 in amino acids: CASRGEQGRNEQFF. The CDR3 nucleotides read TGTGCCAGCAGAGGAGAGCAGGGAAGGAATGAGCAGTTCTTC.

The chain combines TRBV30 with TRBJ2-5; 13 positions match TRBD2. After removal of 4 bases from V and 1 base from J, the junction contained 12 bases not matched to a gene. Germline loops: CDR1 GTSNPN, CDR2 SVGIG (reference sequence). The CDR3 is made up of 18 amino acids. The CDR3 here is CAWTLGGTSGKFQETQYF. The CDR3 DNA is TGTGCCTGGACTTTAGGGGGGACTAGCGGGAAGTTCCAAGAGACCCAGTACTTC.

This sequence joins TRBV7-9 and TRBJ2-5; D perhaps matches TRBD2 (7 bases). V was pared by 2 bases and J by 3 bases, with 25 bases between. Germline-derived CDR1 and CDR2 are SEHNR and FQNEAQ (reference sequence). The CDR3 totals 19 residues. CDR3 residues: CASSLPSREDRGGKETQYF. The CDR3 region has the DNA TGTGCCAGCAGCTTACCTAGTCGGGAGGACAGAGGGGGGAAAGAGACCCAGTACTTC.

The chain has TRBV27 and TRBJ2-4; D unresolved. CDR1 and CDR2 from the germline V gene are MNHEY and SMNVEV (reference sequence). The V and J ends lost 4 bases and 6 bases respectively, with 10 bases between them. The CDR3 contains 13 residues. CDR3 sequence reads: CASSSRLGNIQYF. The CDR3, as DNA: TGTGCCAGCAGTTCCAGGTTGGGAAACATTCAGTACTTC.

As for this clone: One end of the junction fails to match germline, which may point to a read error. The DNA for the CDR3 is TGTGCCTGGAGGATCGGGGGGGATCATCCCCAGCATTTT. Translated: CAWRIGGDHPQHF. The chain recombines TRBV30 with TRBJ1-5; weak D call: TRBD1 (5 bases). There are 13 residues in the CDR3. Germline V gene sequence: CDR1 GTSNPN, CDR2 SVGIG (reference sequence).

The chain employs TRBV6-1 and TRBJ2-3, with 7 bases fitting TRBD2. The V and J ends lost 0 bases and 4 bases, in that order; junction bases with no gene match: 13. The germline gives CDR1 MNHNS, CDR2 SASEGT. The length of the CDR3 is 18 residues. CDR3 residues: CASSEALGGGGGSDTQYF. In DNA form, the CDR3 reads TGTGCCAGCAGTGAAGCTCTTGGGGGTGGGGGGGGTTCAGATACGCAGTATTTT.

This chain links TRBV5-1 with TRBJ2-3; 16 bases are shared with TRBD2. The germline V gene encodes CDR1 SGHRS and CDR2 YFSETQ. CDR3 length: 19 amino acids. V gave up 4 bases and J gave up 2 bases; unmatched junction bases: 10. The CDR3 DNA follows: TGCGCCAGCAGCCCGAAGGGGACTAGCGGGGGGGCTTCCACAGATACGCAGTATTTT. Its protein product is CASSPKGTSGGASTDTQYF.

This clone has just a few counts. The same CDR3 can be traced to other DNA sequences in this sample. The chain recombines TRBV5-1 with TRBJ2-1; D perhaps matches TRBD1 (6 bases). The CDR3 covers 13 residues. Germline V CDR1 and CDR2: SGHRS, YFSETQ. Trimming removed 2 bases from V and 7 bases from J, with 10 bases in between. This chain's CDR3 is CASSLGGRNEQFF. CDR3 nucleotide sequence: TGCGCCAGCAGCTTAGGGGGAAGGAATGAGCAGTTCTTC.

The chain carries TRBV29-1 and TRBJ1-1; a possible D gene is TRBD1 (5 bases). Germline assignment: CDR1 SQVTM and CDR2 ANQGSEA. The V end lost 4 bases, the J end lost 5 bases, and 14 bases lay between the germline ends. The CDR3 contains 13 residues. Here the CDR3 reads CSVAATGGTEAFF. For the CDR3, the DNA is TGCAGCGTTGCGGCAACAGGTGGGACTGAAGCTTTCTTT. Drawing the rest from reference TRBV29-1 and TRBJ1-1, the complete variable domain is SAVISQKPSRDICQRGTSLTIQCQVDSQVTMMFWYRQQPGQSLTLIATANQGSEATYESGFVIDKFPISRPNLTFSTLTVSNMSPEDSSIYLCSVAATGGTEAFFGQGTRLTVV.

The chain combines TRBV5-1 with TRBJ2-3; 8 bases fit TRBD2. CDR1 and CDR2 from the germline V gene are SGHRS and YFSETQ. The CDR3 contains 16 residues. The J segment lost 0 bases and the V segment lost 4 bases, leaving 7 bases of the junction unmatched. The CDR3 DNA follows: TGCGCCAGCAGCAATTCACTAGCGGAGAGCACAGATACGCAGTATTTT. Its translation is CASSNSLAESTDTQYF.

The rearrangement links TRBV7-9 to TRBJ1-5, with D maybe TRBD1 (6 bases). Germline values: CDR1 SEHNR, CDR2 FQNEAQ (reference sequence). The CDR3 consists of 13 residues. The V end was cut by 5 bases, the J end by 7 bases, with 12 bases between. Written as DNA, the CDR3 is TGTGCCAGCAGCGACACAGGGTACCAGCCCCAGCATTTT. Amino acids: CASSDTGYQPQHF.

The chain uses TRBV19 and TRBJ2-3; D not certain. The length of the CDR3 is 13 residues. Deletions cut 5 bases from V and 0 bases from J, with 6 bases between. Per the germline V gene, CDR1 is LNHDA and CDR2 is SQIVND (reference sequence). The CDR3 nucleotides are TGTGCCAGTAGTTACGGTAGCACAGATACGCAGTATTTT. Translating gives CASSYGSTDTQYF. Complete variable domain (other parts from reference TRBV19 and TRBJ2-3): DGGITQSPKYLFRKEGQNVTLSCEQNLNHDAMYWYRQDPGQGLRLIYYSQIVNDFQKGDIAEGYSVSREKKESFPLTVTSAQKNPTAFYLCASSYGSTDTQYFGPGTRLTVL.

The rearrangement links TRBV7-2 to TRBJ2-2; D gene ambiguous. The V end lost 0 bases, the J end lost 3 bases, and 5 bases lay between the germline ends. Per the germline V gene, CDR1 is SGHTA and CDR2 is FQGNSA. CDR3 length: 14 residues. CDR3 bases: TGTGCCAGCAGCTTAGCTTTCTACACCGGGGAGCTGTTTTTT. Translation gives CASSLAFYTGELFF.

Of note for this clone: In the same sample, other DNA sequences code for this CDR3. This rearrangement joins TRBV4-1 to TRBJ2-5; possibly TRBD2 for D (7 bases). Germline V gene sequence: CDR1 MGHRA, CDR2 YSYEKL. CDR3 length equals 13 residues. The V end lost 4 bases, the J end lost 4 bases, and 10 bases lay between the germline ends. This chain's CDR3 is CASSRGGRETQYF. As DNA, the CDR3 is TGCGCCAGCAGCCGCGGGGGCCGAGAGACCCAGTACTTC.

The chain links TRBV4-1 to TRBJ1-4, with D possibly TRBD1 on 5 matching bases. Germline CDR1 is MGHRA and CDR2 is YSYEKL. V lost 4 bases and J 4 bases, leaving 10 bases between the germline ends. CDR3 size: 14 residues. Here the CDR3 DNA reads TGCGCCAGCAGCCCGACAGAGGATAATGAAAAACTGTTTTTT. Translation gives CASSPTEDNEKLFF.

The chain is built from TRBV19 and TRBJ2-1, with a weak D call TRBD2 (6 bases). Trimming stripped 5 bases from V and 5 bases from J, with 10 bases between. Germline assignment: CDR1 LNHDA and CDR2 SQIVND (reference sequence). The CDR3 runs 13 residues. CDR3: CASSLLAHNEQFF. The CDR3 region has the DNA TGTGCCAGTAGTTTACTAGCCCACAATGAGCAGTTCTTC.

The chain uses TRBV9 and TRBJ1-2; possibly TRBD1 for D (5 bases). From germline, CDR1 is SGDLS and CDR2 YYNGEE. This CDR3 is built from 15 residues. V was trimmed by 6 bases and J by 0 bases, leaving 15 bases between them. CDR3 amino acids: CASTRTPTANYGYTF. In DNA, the CDR3 is TGTGCCAGCACCAGGACCCCGACAGCTAACTATGGCTACACCTTC.